The entry below describes one T cell receptor (beta chain). Its antigen is unknown. The sample is drawn from a study of T cells in Graves' hyperthyroidism and ophthalmopathy. Turning to the study itself: Peripheral blood was obtained at initial diagnosis, preceding any treatment. General study findings and limits: Expanded thyroid clonotypes (above 0.001) were mostly also found in blood.

The CDR3 runs to 13 residues. The V end lost 0 bases, the J end lost 6 bases, and 12 bases lay between the germline ends. Germline loops: CDR1 SQVTM, CDR2 ANQGSEA. Uncontrolled infection, other autoimmune disease, pregnancy or lactation led to exclusion. Orbital computed tomography, thyroid ultrasound, serum thyroxine and TRAb, and clinical symptoms together informed the diagnoses. TCR beta CDR3 regions were amplified from RNA transcripts. Initially, a first-round RT-PCR of the TCR CDR3 employed the HTBI primer set. TCRdb analysed the multiplex PCR reads with MiXCR anew, one entry per CDR3 protein. There are about 840,000 distinct CDR3 sequences in the sample; over 35% occur only once, and about 8.9% lies in the top ten.

This clonotype was sampled from a man between 18 and 35 years old with Graves' hyperthyroidism. The V gene is TRBV29-1, the J gene TRBJ2-7; D call uncertain. The sequencing sample was made of blood. The chain's CDR3 is CSVEDVQTGEQYF. The CDR3 DNA sequence: TGCAGCGTTGAAGATGTGCAGACGGGCGAGCAGTACTTC.